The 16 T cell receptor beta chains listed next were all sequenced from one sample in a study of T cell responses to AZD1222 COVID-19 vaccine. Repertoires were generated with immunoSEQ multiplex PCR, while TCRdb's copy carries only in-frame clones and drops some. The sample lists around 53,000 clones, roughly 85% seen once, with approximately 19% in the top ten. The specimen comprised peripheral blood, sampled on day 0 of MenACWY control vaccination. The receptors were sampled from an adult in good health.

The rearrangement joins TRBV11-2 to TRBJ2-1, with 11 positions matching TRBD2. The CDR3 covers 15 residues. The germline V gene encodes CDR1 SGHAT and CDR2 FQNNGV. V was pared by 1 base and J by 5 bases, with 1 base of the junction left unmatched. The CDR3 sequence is CASSLAGLADNEQFF. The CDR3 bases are TGTGCCAGCAGCTTAGCGGGACTAGCGGACAATGAGCAGTTCTTC.

Written as DNA, the CDR3 is TGTGCCAGCAGTTTCTACCCGCCGGGACTAGCGAAAGAGACCCAGTACTTC. The encoded protein is CASSFYPPGLAKETQYF. This chain connects TRBV27 to TRBJ2-5, with 10 nucleotides matching TRBD2. CDR1 is MNHEY, CDR2 SMNVEV, per germline (reference sequence). Germline trimming cut 3 bases from V and 3 bases from J; bases unmatched to any gene: 10. This CDR3 has 17 amino acids.

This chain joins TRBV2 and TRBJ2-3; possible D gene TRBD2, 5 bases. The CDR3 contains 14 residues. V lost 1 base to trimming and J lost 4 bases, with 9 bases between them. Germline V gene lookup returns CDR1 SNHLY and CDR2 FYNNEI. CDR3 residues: CASSEGPRADTQYF. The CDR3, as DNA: TGTGCCAGCAGTGAAGGGCCGAGGGCAGATACGCAGTATTTT.

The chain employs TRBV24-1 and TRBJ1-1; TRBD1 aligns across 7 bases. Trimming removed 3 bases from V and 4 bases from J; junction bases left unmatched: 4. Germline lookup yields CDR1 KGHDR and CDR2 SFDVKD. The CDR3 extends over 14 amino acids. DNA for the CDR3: TGTGCCACCAGTGATACAGGGGTGGGCACTGAAGCTTTCTTT. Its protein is CATSDTGVGTEAFF.

CDR3 nucleotides: TGCGCCAGCAGCCAAGGGGCTAACACCGGGGAGCTGTTTTTT. It encodes CASSQGANTGELFF. The rearrangement joins TRBV4-3 to TRBJ2-2; D is ambiguous. Germline V gene lookup returns CDR1 LGHNA and CDR2 YSLEER. V lost 1 base to trimming and J lost 2 bases, with 5 bases between them. This CDR3 comprises 14 residues.

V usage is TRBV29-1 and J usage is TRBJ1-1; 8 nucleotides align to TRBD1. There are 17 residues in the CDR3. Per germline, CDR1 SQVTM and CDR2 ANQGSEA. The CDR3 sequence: CTDLGGAQGGWSTEAFF. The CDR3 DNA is TGCACCGACCTCGGCGGGGCACAGGGGGGCTGGAGCACTGAAGCTTTCTTT.

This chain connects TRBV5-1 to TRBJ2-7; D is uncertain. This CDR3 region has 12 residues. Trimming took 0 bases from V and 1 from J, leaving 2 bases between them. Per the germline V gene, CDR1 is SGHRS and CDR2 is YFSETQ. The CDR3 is CASSLVSYEQYF. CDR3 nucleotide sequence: TGCGCCAGCAGCTTGGTTTCCTACGAGCAGTACTTC.

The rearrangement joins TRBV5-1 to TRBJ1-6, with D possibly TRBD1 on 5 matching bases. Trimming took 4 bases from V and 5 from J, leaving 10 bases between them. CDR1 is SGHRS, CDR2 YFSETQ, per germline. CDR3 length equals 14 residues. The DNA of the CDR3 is TGCGCCAGCAGCACCACAGGCAATAATTCACCCCTCCACTTT. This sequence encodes CASSTTGNNSPLHF.

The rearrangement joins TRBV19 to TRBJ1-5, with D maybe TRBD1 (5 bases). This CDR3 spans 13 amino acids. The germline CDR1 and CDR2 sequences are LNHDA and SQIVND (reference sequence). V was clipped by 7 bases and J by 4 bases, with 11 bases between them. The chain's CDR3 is CASTIGGNQPQHF. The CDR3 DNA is TGTGCCAGTACCATCGGGGGGAATCAGCCCCAGCATTTT.

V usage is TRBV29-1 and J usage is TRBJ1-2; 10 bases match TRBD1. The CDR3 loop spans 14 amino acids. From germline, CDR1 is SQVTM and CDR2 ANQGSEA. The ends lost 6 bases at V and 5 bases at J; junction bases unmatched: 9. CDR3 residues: CSVSSGTGVYGYTF. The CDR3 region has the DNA TGCAGCGTGAGTTCCGGGACAGGGGTATATGGCTACACCTTC.

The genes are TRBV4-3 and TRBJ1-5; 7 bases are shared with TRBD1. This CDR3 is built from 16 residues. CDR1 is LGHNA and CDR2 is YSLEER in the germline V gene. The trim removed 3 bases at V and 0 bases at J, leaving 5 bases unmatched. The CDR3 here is CASSQTTGYSNQPQHF. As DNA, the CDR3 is TGCGCCAGCAGCCAGACGACAGGGTATAGCAATCAGCCCCAGCATTTT.

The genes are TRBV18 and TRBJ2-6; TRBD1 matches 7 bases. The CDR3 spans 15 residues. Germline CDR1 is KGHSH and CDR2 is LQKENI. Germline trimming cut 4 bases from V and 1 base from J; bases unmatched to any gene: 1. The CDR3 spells CASSQQGSGANVLTF. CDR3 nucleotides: TGTGCCAGCTCACAACAGGGGTCTGGGGCCAACGTCCTGACTTTC.

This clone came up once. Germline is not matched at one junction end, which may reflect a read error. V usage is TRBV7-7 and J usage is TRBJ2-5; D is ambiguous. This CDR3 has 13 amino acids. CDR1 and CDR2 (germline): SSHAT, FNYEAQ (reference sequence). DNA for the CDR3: TGTGCTAGCAGTAGAAGCCCCCAAGAGACCCAGTACTTC. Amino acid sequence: CASSRSPQETQYF.

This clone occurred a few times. The CDR3 loop reads CASSPWTSGRETGELFF. The CDR3 coding sequence is TGTGCCAGCAGCCCGTGGACTAGCGGGAGAGAGACCGGGGAGCTGTTTTTT. The rearrangement uses TRBV3-1 (or the pseudogene TRBV3-2) and TRBJ2-2; 13 bases align to TRBD2. There are 17 residues in the CDR3. Germline CDR1 and CDR2: LGHDT and YNNKEL (reference sequence). V was pared by 4 bases and J by 5 bases, with 7 bases of the junction left unmatched.

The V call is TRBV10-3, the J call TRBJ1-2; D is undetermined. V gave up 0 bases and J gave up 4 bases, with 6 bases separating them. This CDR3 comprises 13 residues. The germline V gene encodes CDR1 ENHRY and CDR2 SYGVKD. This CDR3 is CAISESKLYGYTF. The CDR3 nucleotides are TGTGCCATCAGTGAGTCGAAACTCTATGGCTACACCTTC.

CDR3 protein: CASSLGGRNEKLFF. The CDR3 region has the DNA TGTGCCAGCAGCCTCGGGGGGCGGAATGAAAAACTGTTTTTT. The V and J genes are TRBV7-2 and TRBJ1-4; possibly TRBD1 for D (6 bases). Trimming stripped 5 bases from V and 5 bases from J, with 12 bases between. Germline CDR1 SGHTA, CDR2 FQGNSA. CDR3 size: 14 residues.